This is a list of T cell receptor beta chains from one sample in a study of OX40 agonist ivuxolimab in advanced cancers. Sequencing was performed with immunoSEQ multiplex PCR; in TCRdb, only in-frame clones are kept and a portion is missing. Of roughly 80,000 clones listed, 65% to 90% are singletons. The specimen was CD4+ or CD8+ T cells sorted from blood, collected in a trial of the OX40 agonist ivuxolimab. These receptors came from an adult with an advanced solid tumor such as melanoma, head and neck, liver or kidney cancer. Each CDR3 is given with its conserved first and last residue. D genes are given only for firm matches. A row's size may be missing; if present it is once, few, many or a size class.

j_call v_call clone_size d_call cdr3_aa cdr3_nt
TRBJ1-3 TRBV5-1 . . CASSLEGPRGDYSGNTIYF TGCGCCAGCAGCTTGGAAGGTCCAAGGGGGGATTACTCTGGAAACACCATATATTTT
TRBJ1-3 TRBV18 . TRBD1 CASSPPGQGAGNTIYF TGTGCCAGCTCACCACCGGGACAGGGGGCTGGAAACACCATATATTTT
TRBJ1-1 TRBV11-2 once . CASSLMGIGWRNTEAFF TGTGCCAGCAGCTTGATGGGAATCGGGTGGAGGAACACTGAAGCTTTCTTT
TRBJ2-3 TRBV11-2 . . CASSLGRVDSAYTDTQYF TGTGCCAGCAGCTTAGGGCGGGTCGACAGCGCCTACACAGATACGCAGTATTTT
TRBJ2-1 TRBV29-1 . . CSVDSGLSANEQFF TGCAGCGTTGATTCCGGGCTTAGCGCCAATGAGCAGTTCTTC
TRBJ2-2 TRBV6-5 . . CASSYDRSNTGELFF TGTGCCAGCAGTTACGACAGATCGAACACCGGGGAGCTGTTTTTT
TRBJ2-7 TRBV7-9 few TRBD2 CASSSRLGGGSYEQYF TGTGCCAGCAGCTCTCGACTGGGCGGGGGTTCCTACGAGCAGTACTTC
TRBJ1-2 TRBV27 . . CASSLTGRGNYGYTF TGTGCCAGCAGTCTCACAGGACGGGGAAACTATGGCTACACCTTC
TRBJ2-1 TRBV5-1 . . CASSLGTVYNEQFF TGCGCCAGCAGCTTGGGGACGGTCTACAATGAGCAGTTCTTC
TRBJ2-2 TRBV5-1 . TRBD1 CASSSLGQGAIGELFF TGCGCCAGCAGCTCTCTGGGACAGGGGGCGATCGGGGAGCTGTTTTTT
TRBJ2-5 TRBV7-8 . TRBD2 CASSLRLAGSETQYF TGTGCCAGCAGCCTAAGACTAGCGGGGTCGGAGACCCAGTACTTC
TRBJ2-1 TRBV5-1 . TRBD1 CASSLGQGTYNEQFF TGCGCCAGCAGCTTGGGACAGGGAACCTACAATGAGCAGTTCTTC
TRBJ2-1 TRBV30 . TRBD1 CAWSGKGAQSYNEQFF TGTGCCTGGAGTGGAAAGGGGGCGCAGTCCTACAATGAGCAGTTCTTC
TRBJ2-6 TRBV7-8 . . CASSLEFRASGANVLTF TGTGCCAGCAGCTTAGAGTTTCGTGCTTCTGGGGCCAACGTCCTGACTTTC
TRBJ1-1 TRBV15 . . CATSRDRSSEAFF TGTGCCACCAGCAGAGATAGGAGTTCTGAAGCTTTCTTT
TRBJ1-1 TRBV2 . TRBD1 CASGQGIMNTEAFF TGTGCCAGCGGACAGGGGATAATGAACACTGAAGCTTTCTTT
TRBJ2-7 TRBV5-1 few . CASRLEGDRNEQYF TGCGCCAGCAGGTTGGAAGGGGATAGGAACGAGCAGTACTTC
TRBJ1-6 TRBV7-6 . . CASSLSTVNNSPLHF TGTGCCAGCAGCTTATCTACAGTTAATAATTCACCCCTCCACTTT
TRBJ1-1 TRBV29-1 . TRBD1 CSAKWTGVVPEAFF TGCAGCGCGAAATGGACAGGTGTGGTCCCTGAAGCTTTCTTT
TRBJ1-2 TRBV4-1 . . CASSQSPSEGNGYTF TGCGCCAGCAGCCAGAGCCCCAGTGAGGGGAATGGCTACACCTTC
TRBJ2-5 TRBV7-3 . . CASTPGGVRETQYF TGTGCCAGCACCCCCGGGGGAGTGAGGGAGACCCAGTACTTC
TRBJ1-1 TRBV18 . TRBD1 CASSPTRGAEAFF TGTGCCAGCTCACCGACCAGGGGGGCGGAAGCTTTCTTT
TRBJ2-3 TRBV2 . . CASSSGSHTDTQYF TGTGCCAGCTCCTCGGGGTCCCACACAGATACGCAGTATTTT
TRBJ2-5 TRBV11-2 . . CASSPAASSIAETQYF TGTGCCAGCAGCCCTGCCGCTAGTTCGATCGCAGAGACCCAGTACTTC
TRBJ1-4 TRBV6-5 . . CASRVQVASEKLFF TGTGCCAGCAGGGTACAGGTGGCATCTGAAAAACTGTTTTTT
TRBJ2-1 TRBV6-4 . TRBD2 CASRASGGTYNEQFF TGTGCCAGCAGGGCCAGCGGGGGGACTTACAATGAGCAGTTCTTC
TRBJ1-6 TRBV1 . . CTSSPSRQNPFFNSPLHF TGCACCAGCAGCCCATCCCGACAGAACCCTTTCTTTAATTCACCCCTCCACTTT
TRBJ2-1 TRBV27 . . CASSHGTPEQFF TGTGCCAGCAGCCACGGGACACCGGAGCAGTTCTTC
TRBJ2-2 TRBV7-3 once . CASSLTGQGLATGELFF TGTGCCAGCAGCTTAACTGGGCAGGGACTTGCCACCGGGGAGCTGTTTTTT
TRBJ1-5 TRBV7-6 . . CASSLLVGGNQPQHF TGTGCCAGCAGCCTCCTGGTTGGGGGTAATCAGCCCCAGCATTTT
TRBJ2-5 TRBV6-1 . TRBD2 CASSGTSRQETQYF TGTGCCAGCAGTGGGACTAGCAGACAAGAGACCCAGTACTTC
TRBJ2-5 TRBV7-2 . TRBD2 CASSWTSGGAQETQYF TGTGCCAGCAGCTGGACTAGCGGGGGGGCCCAAGAGACCCAGTACTTC
TRBJ2-3 TRBV27 . . CASSSMGGLDTQYF TGTGCCAGCAGTTCCATGGGGGGACTGGATACGCAGTATTTT
TRBJ2-1 TRBV19 once . CASSIYGGADEQFF TGTGCCAGTAGTATATATGGGGGGGCCGATGAGCAGTTCTTC
TRBJ2-5 TRBV27 . TRBD2 CASSRWGGEAETQYF TGTGCCAGCAGCCGGTGGGGGGGGGAGGCAGAGACCCAGTACTTC
TRBJ2-3 TRBV7-8 . . CASSFTRTDTQYF TGTGCCAGCAGCTTTACCCGCACAGATACGCAGTATTTT
TRBJ1-3 TRBV7-9 . . CASSFPQGPTGNTIYF TGTGCCAGCAGCTTTCCCCAGGGACCCACCGGAAACACCATATATTTT
TRBJ2-3 TRBV5-1 . . CASSLNAGTDTQYF TGCGCCAGCAGCTTGAATGCGGGTACAGATACGCAGTATTTT
TRBJ1-4 TRBV4-1 once TRBD1 CASSQQAGQGHEKLFF TGCGCCAGCAGCCAACAAGCGGGACAGGGGCACGAAAAACTGTTTTTT
TRBJ2-1 TRBV7-3 . TRBD1 CASGPGQGEYEQFF TGTGCCAGCGGACCGGGACAGGGCGAGTATGAGCAGTTCTTC
TRBJ1-6 TRBV10-3 . TRBD1 CAISETTGDYSPLHF TGTGCCATCAGTGAGACGACAGGGGATTATTCACCCCTCCACTTT
TRBJ1-6 TRBV2 . . CASSPRRRGDNSPLHF TGTGCCAGCAGTCCTCGCCGAAGGGGCGACAATTCACCCCTCCACTTT
TRBJ1-6 TRBV6-5 . . CASSYRGGNNSPLHF TGTGCCAGCAGTTACCGAGGGGGTAATAATTCACCCCTCCACTTT
TRBJ2-7 TRBV6-5 . . CASSRGRSYEQYF TGTGCCAGCAGCCGTGGTCGCTCCTACGAGCAGTACTTC
TRBJ2-3 TRBV6-6 . . CASFPGGRGRDTQYF TGTGCCAGCTTTCCCGGGGGTAGAGGTCGGGATACGCAGTATTTT
TRBJ2-3 TRBV18 . . CASSPLGPYTSTDTQYF TGTGCCAGCTCACCACTGGGGCCATATACTAGCACAGATACGCAGTATTTT
TRBJ2-3 TRBV9 once . CASSATGGTQYF TGTGCCAGCAGCGCTACAGGCGGGACGCAGTATTTT
TRBJ1-4 TRBV5-1 . . CASSLDQGSEKLFF TGCGCCAGCAGCTTGGACCAGGGTAGTGAAAAACTGTTTTTT
TRBJ1-2 TRBV6-5 . . CASREHRLDGYTF TGTGCCAGCAGAGAACACCGACTCGATGGCTACACCTTC
TRBJ2-5 TRBV6-5 once TRBD2 CASSASGGYQETQYF TGTGCCAGCAGCGCCAGCGGGGGGTACCAAGAGACCCAGTACTTC
TRBJ1-6 TRBV7-2 . . CASSLGKSPLHF TGTGCCAGCAGCTTAGGAAAGTCACCCCTCCACTTT
TRBJ2-7 TRBV6-1 once TRBD1 CASISRTGGLDEQYF TGTGCCAGCATAAGTAGGACAGGGGGTCTCGACGAGCAGTACTTC
TRBJ1-1 TRBV10-3 . TRBD1 CAISPTGNPEAFF TGTGCCATCAGTCCGACAGGGAACCCTGAAGCTTTCTTT
TRBJ1-3 TRBV5-1 . . CASSFTGGNTIYF TGCGCCAGCAGCTTTACAGGAGGAAACACCATATATTTT
TRBJ2-7 TRBV18 . TRBD1 CASSPGTGNEQYF TGTGCCAGCTCCCCCGGGACAGGGAACGAGCAGTACTTC
TRBJ1-2 TRBV4-2 once . CASSQKGEGLLGYTF TGTGCCAGCAGCCAAAAAGGGGAGGGGCTCTTAGGCTACACCTTC